This T cell receptor (beta chain) was obtained from a study of CD8 T cells in ankylosing spondylitis. This clonotype was counted many times. Its antigen is as yet unknown. Scientists made TCR beta libraries using quantitative 5'-RACE with molecular barcodes. One entry per CDR3 protein, called by TCRdb with MiXCR from the 5' RACE reads. This sample has fewer than 750,000 distinct CDR3 sequences; under 20% occur once, and the top ten carry around 20%. Study-wide results and caveats: Researchers reportedly found disease-linked clones significantly enriched in matched ankylosing spondylitis synovial fluid. Seven to nine highly homologous variants made up a TCR beta motif, and this motif appeared characteristic of ankylosing spondylitis blood. The disease-linked clones had a CD8+ phenotype and low blood frequencies.

From germline, CDR1 is DFQATT and CDR2 SNEGSKA (reference sequence). Germline trimming cut 6 bases from V and 2 bases from J; bases unmatched to any gene: 4. CDR3 size: 16 residues. The TCR was taken from a male donor with ankylosing spondylitis. What was sequenced was blood, either unsorted or a sorted T cell fraction (not recorded which). The chain has TRBV20-1 and TRBJ2-1; TRBD2 matches 16 bases. This chain's CDR3 is CSALGLAGGAYNEQFF. CDR3 in DNA: TGCAGTGCCCTGGGACTAGCGGGAGGGGCCTACAATGAGCAGTTCTTC.